Listed below are T cell receptor beta chains from one sample, sequenced in a study of human T cells and chemical hapten exposure. One entry per CDR3 protein results from TCRdb running MiXCR on the RACE reads. The sample includes 75,000 to 90,000 distinct CDR3 sequences, approximately 10% of them seen just once. The specimen comprised whole blood, sampled in connection with sensitization to the hapten diphenylcyclopropenone (DPC). These receptor sequences come from a woman between 45 and 60 years old with alopecia areata. Some clones in this sample may be carry-over from other donors' samples. Both conserved end residues are part of each CDR3. The D gene is left open where the match is weak. Expanded clones are given a class, and other clones once, few, many or no size at all.

CASRGGATDTQYF,TGTGCCAGTCGGGGCGGGGCCACAGATACGCAGTATTTT,TRBV7-2,many,TRBJ2-3,-
CASSLGFSYEQYF,TGTGCCAGCAGCTTGGGGTTCTCCTACGAGCAGTACTTC,TRBV5-6,-,TRBJ2-7,-
CASSFGSTSGRETQYF,TGTGCCAGCAGCTTCGGGTCGACTAGCGGGAGAGAGACCCAGTACTTC,TRBV5-4,-,TRBJ2-5,TRBD2
CASSPRTGEETQYF,TGTGCCAGCTCACCACGGACAGGCGAGGAGACCCAGTACTTC,TRBV18,few,TRBJ2-5,TRBD1
CASSTHTQVSGNQPQHF,TGTGCCAGCAGTACGCATACCCAGGTTTCGGGCAATCAGCCCCAGCATTTT,TRBV6-6,few,TRBJ1-5,-
CASSPSAGRRDSGANVLTF,TGTGCCAGCAGCCCCAGTGCTGGCAGGCGGGACTCTGGGGCCAACGTCCTGACTTTC,TRBV14,few,TRBJ2-6,-
CASSLGDSQETQYF,TGCGCCAGCAGCTTGGGGGACAGCCAAGAGACCCAGTACTTC,TRBV5-1,few,TRBJ2-5,TRBD1
CASSLWTTPVVLYF,TGTGCCAGCAGCCTTTGGACTACTCCCGTTGTCCTGTACTTC,TRBV7-9,-,TRBJ2-1,-
CASSLEVGFGANVLTF,TGTGCCAGCAGCTTAGAAGTAGGGTTCGGGGCCAACGTCCTGACTTTC,TRBV11-2,few,TRBJ2-6,-
CSVGAGGHTEAFF,TGCAGCGTTGGGGCTGGGGGGCATACTGAAGCTTTCTTT,TRBV29-1,-,TRBJ1-1,-
CSALQGAANEKLFF,TGCAGTGCCCTACAGGGGGCCGCTAATGAAAAACTGTTTTTT,TRBV20-1,many,TRBJ1-4,TRBD1
CASSYTAQGACEQYF,TGTGCCAGCAGTTACACCGCGCAGGGGGCATGCGAGCAGTACTTC,TRBV6-6,-,TRBJ2-7,TRBD1
CASSLAGVEETQYF,TGTGCCAGCAGTTTAGCAGGGGTGGAGGAGACCCAGTACTTC,TRBV12-3/TRBV12-4,few,TRBJ2-5,-
CASSRDRGNQPQHF,TGTGCCAGCAGCCGGGACAGGGGCAATCAGCCCCAGCATTTT,TRBV7-2,-,TRBJ1-5,TRBD1
CASSQDRAETQYF,TGTGCCAGCAGCCAGGACAGGGCAGAGACCCAGTACTTC,TRBV7-2,-,TRBJ2-5,TRBD1
CASSLVLLSSYNEQFF,TGTGCCAGCAGTTTAGTTCTCCTTAGCTCCTACAATGAGCAGTTCTTC,TRBV12-3/TRBV12-4,few,TRBJ2-1,-
CASSFSGRSYEQYF,TGTGCCAGCAGTTTTAGCGGGAGATCCTACGAGCAGTACTTC,TRBV27,many,TRBJ2-7,TRBD2
CASSYSWLNGEKLFF,TGTGCCAGCAGTTACTCGTGGCTAAACGGGGAAAAACTGTTTTTT,TRBV6-5,-,TRBJ1-4,-
CSALLAGRDNEQFF,TGCAGTGCCCTCCTAGCGGGGCGCGACAATGAGCAGTTCTTC,TRBV20-1,few,TRBJ2-1,TRBD2
CASTARRTAVVSNQPQHF,TGTGCCAGCACCGCCCGTAGGACAGCAGTTGTTAGCAATCAGCCCCAGCATTTT,TRBV7-9,many,TRBJ1-5,-
CASIESGPNTEAFF,TGTGCCAGCATCGAGTCAGGGCCGAACACTGAAGCTTTCTTT,TRBV6-6,many,TRBJ1-1,-
CASSQAAGVQETQYF,TGCGCCAGCAGCCAAGCGGCCGGAGTCCAAGAGACCCAGTACTTC,TRBV4-1,few,TRBJ2-5,-
CASSPLDSQETQYF,TGTGCCAGCTCACCATTGGACAGTCAAGAGACCCAGTACTTC,TRBV18,few,TRBJ2-5,-
CASSSLSGGGRDTQYF,TGTGCCAGCAGCTCTCTTAGCGGGGGAGGGAGAGATACGCAGTATTTT,TRBV6-2/TRBV6-3,few,TRBJ2-3,TRBD2
CASRMTSGRAGEQFF,TGTGCCAGCAGAATGACTAGCGGGAGGGCCGGTGAGCAGTTCTTC,TRBV3-1,-,TRBJ2-1,TRBD2
CASRSGRANTGELFF,TGTGCCAGTAGGAGCGGGAGGGCGAACACCGGGGAGCTGTTTTTT,TRBV7-2,-,TRBJ2-2,TRBD2
CSVRDAGELFF,TGCAGCGTTAGGGACGCCGGGGAGCTGTTTTTT,TRBV29-1,-,TRBJ2-2,-
CASSVSGQGLGEQYF,TGTGCCAGCAGCGTATCCGGACAGGGCCTAGGGGAGCAGTACTTC,TRBV9,-,TRBJ2-7,TRBD1
CASSEYGYDTEAFF,TGTGCCAGCAGTGAATATGGATACGACACTGAAGCTTTCTTT,TRBV25-1,few,TRBJ1-1,-
CASSPRGGKDEQFF,TGTGCCAGCTCACCTCGTGGGGGGAAGGATGAGCAGTTCTTC,TRBV18,few,TRBJ2-1,-
CASSQGGSWNSPLHF,TGTGCCAGCAGCCAGGGGGGGTCGTGGAATTCACCCCTCCACTTT,TRBV4-2,few,TRBJ1-6,-
CSASHNRGLTEAFF,TGCAGTGCTAGCCATAACAGGGGGCTCACTGAAGCTTTCTTT,TRBV20-1,-,TRBJ1-1,TRBD1
CASSKKEVNEKLFF,TGTGCCAGCAGCAAAAAGGAGGTGAATGAAAAACTGTTTTTT,TRBV21-1,few,TRBJ1-4,-
CASSLSGASWTRAFF,TGTGCCAGCAGTTTATCGGGGGCTTCGTGGACGCGGGCTTTCTTT,TRBV27,many,TRBJ1-1,-
CASSRRGQKDTQYF,TGTGCCAGCTCCCGCAGGGGTCAGAAAGATACGCAGTATTTT,TRBV12-3/TRBV12-4,-,TRBJ2-3,-
CASSPLDLAGIETQYF,TGTGCCAGCAGCCCCCTTGACCTAGCGGGGATCGAGACCCAGTACTTC,TRBV9,few,TRBJ2-5,TRBD2
CSVPVTAGETQYF,TGCAGCGTCCCCGTGACGGCAGGAGAGACCCAGTACTTC,TRBV29-1,few,TRBJ2-5,-
CASSIGVGELFF,TGTGCCAGTAGTATAGGGGTCGGGGAGCTGTTTTTT,TRBV19,many,TRBJ2-2,-
CVSSLDRMAVKYNSPLHF,TGTGTCAGCAGCTTAGATCGGATGGCAGTCAAGTATAATTCACCCCTCCACTTT,TRBV11-2,-,TRBJ1-6,-
CASSQEGMRAFF,TGTGCCAGCAGCCAAGAGGGGATGAGGGCTTTCTTT,TRBV3-1,-,TRBJ1-1,-
CSARDLSYEQFF,TGCAGTGCTAGAGATCTGAGCTATGAGCAGTTCTTC,TRBV20-1,-,TRBJ2-1,-
CASSPLGSGPTGELFF,TGTGCCAGCAGCCCTTTGGGGAGCGGCCCCACCGGGGAGCTGTTTTTT,TRBV7-8,many,TRBJ2-2,-
CASSFGQGYSPLHF,TGTGCCAGCAGTTTTGGGCAGGGCTATTCACCCCTCCACTTT,TRBV27,few,TRBJ1-6,-
CASTPGSGRAGNEQFF,TGTGCCAGCACCCCAGGAAGCGGGAGGGCGGGAAATGAGCAGTTCTTC,TRBV11-2,many,TRBJ2-1,TRBD2
CASSQAGTRGGYTF,TGTGCCAGCAGCCAAGCCGGGACCCGAGGTGGCTACACCTTC,TRBV14,many,TRBJ1-2,-
CASSLAPRTSNEQFF,TGTGCCAGCAGCTTAGCTCCGAGGACTAGCAATGAGCAGTTCTTC,TRBV7-9,-,TRBJ2-1,TRBD2
CASSTRAANTGELFF,TGTGCCAGCAGTACTAGAGCAGCGAACACCGGGGAGCTGTTTTTT,TRBV12-3/TRBV12-4,-,TRBJ2-2,-
CASSFAGGPLGAQYF,TGTGCCAGCAGTTTTGCGGGAGGGCCCCTGGGGGCCCAGTACTTC,TRBV12-3/TRBV12-4,-,TRBJ2-5,TRBD2
CASSQTGTHREQFF,TGCGCCAGCAGCCAGACCGGGACCCACCGTGAGCAGTTCTTC,TRBV4-1,few,TRBJ2-1,-
CASSPRAQETQYF,TGTGCCAGCTCACCACGGGCTCAAGAGACCCAGTACTTC,TRBV18,-,TRBJ2-5,-
CASSFPSTYEQYF,TGTGCCAGCAGCTTTCCTAGCACCTACGAGCAGTACTTC,TRBV5-6,-,TRBJ2-7,-
CSARAPRQVINQPQHF,TGCAGTGCTAGAGCCCCCCGACAGGTTATCAATCAGCCCCAGCATTTT,TRBV20-1,-,TRBJ1-5,-
CASSEAGRQGTLYTQYF,TGTGCCAGCAGTGAAGCCGGTAGGCAGGGTACCCTGTATACGCAGTATTTT,TRBV6-1,-,TRBJ2-3,-
CASSRRTSAFSGTDTQYF,TGTGCCAGCAGCCGTAGGACTAGCGCTTTTAGTGGGACAGATACGCAGTATTTT,TRBV3-2,few,TRBJ2-3,-